The 30 T cell receptor beta chains in this list originate from one sample, sequenced in a study of CD8+ T cells in alopecia areata. Documented treatment: oral pan-JAK inhibitor, 5-10 mg twice daily. Sequencing used cDNA as its template, made by extracting RNA and reverse transcribing it. Profiled with immunoSEQ multiplex PCR; TCRdb holds only in-frame clones, not every one. This repertoire shows under 200,000 clones, approximately 62% found once; its top ten account for 13% to 15%. The specimen was CD4+ T cells sorted from blood, collected at week 24, from a patient treated with tofacitinib. The receptors here all came from a human donor with alopecia areata.

There are a few counts of this clone. The chain combines TRBV4-1 with TRBJ1-3; TRBD1 agrees at 7 bases. With 4 bases clipped from V and 4 bases from J, the junction kept 7 bases outside the gene matches. The CDR3 spans 15 residues. Germline V CDR1 and CDR2: MGHRA, YSYEKL. The DNA for the CDR3 is TGCGCCAGCAGCCTACAGGGGATAGGAGGAAACACCATATATTTT. Amino acid sequence: CASSLQGIGGNTIYF.

This clone occurred once. This chain links TRBV29-1 with TRBJ1-6, with 8 bases that match TRBD1. With 0 bases clipped from V and 7 bases from J, the junction kept 8 bases outside the gene matches. This CDR3 region has 16 residues. Looked up from germline, CDR1 is SQVTM and CDR2 is ANQGSEA. The CDR3 loop is CSVEDHPGQANSPLHF. In nucleotides, the CDR3 is TGCAGCGTTGAAGATCACCCGGGACAGGCAAATTCACCCCTCCACTTT.

This chain uses TRBV29-1 with TRBJ1-1, with D possibly being TRBD1 (6 bases). Deletions cut 7 bases from V and 0 bases from J, with 12 bases between. This CDR3 is 13 amino acids long. Germline V CDR1 and CDR2: SQVTM, ANQGSEA. This CDR3 is CSATGWVNTEAFF. Here the CDR3 DNA reads TGCAGCGCCACAGGGTGGGTGAACACTGAAGCTTTCTTT.

In this sample, this clone turned up a few times. The chain has TRBV29-1 and TRBJ2-7; the D is unclear. V was shortened by 7 bases and J by 4 bases, with 26 bases between the two germline ends. CDR3 length: 16 amino acids. Per the germline V gene, CDR1 is SQVTM and CDR2 is ANQGSEA. CDR3 DNA: TGCAGCGCCCTCGTTGCACAGAAGGTGCGTGGGTACGAGCAGTACTTC. This encodes CSALVAQKVRGYEQYF.

Concerning this clone: Different DNA sequences within this sample yield the same CDR3. Written as DNA, the CDR3 is TGTGCCTGGAGTGTAGGTAGTGGTCAGCCCCAGCATTTT. It encodes CAWSVGSGQPQHF. V and J are TRBV30 and TRBJ1-5; the D is unclear. The CDR3 consists of 13 residues. Germline V lookup: CDR1 GTSNPN, CDR2 SVGIG (reference sequence). The V end lost 0 bases, the J end lost 6 bases, and 9 bases lay between the germline ends.

The chain has TRBV28 and TRBJ2-1; 14 bases map to TRBD2. The V gene end was trimmed by 10 bases and the J gene end by 4 bases; junction bases not matched to a gene: 3. The germline V gene has CDR1 MDHEN and CDR2 SYDVKM. The CDR3 loop spans 14 amino acids. CDR3 sequence (DNA): TGTGCCACCCGGACTAGCGGGGGGTACAATGAGCAGTTCTTC. It codes for CATRTSGGYNEQFF.

The chain is built from TRBV2 and TRBJ1-1; D is unresolved. CDR1 and CDR2 (germline): SNHLY, FYNNEI. CDR3 length: 14 amino acids. V was shortened by 4 bases and J by 3 bases, with 12 bases between the two germline ends. The CDR3 DNA reads TGTGCCAGCAGTGTAGCGGGTTCTTACACTGAAGCTTTCTTT. Amino acid sequence: CASSVAGSYTEAFF.

The chain uses TRBV27 and TRBJ1-5; D not certain. The CDR3 is 15 amino acids. Trimming cost V 4 bases and J 4 bases, with 14 bases left between them. The germline gives CDR1 MNHEY, CDR2 SMNVEV (reference sequence). The CDR3 DNA reads TGTGCCAGCAGTTCGGAGCACAGTATAAATCAGCCCCAGCATTTT. It specifies CASSSEHSINQPQHF.

The gene calls are TRBV18 and TRBJ2-5; D gene uncertain. Trimming left V 1 base short and J 5 bases short, with 8 bases between. From germline, CDR1 is KGHSH and CDR2 LQKENI. This CDR3 is 13 amino acids long. The CDR3 region is CASSPLRLETQYF. In DNA, the CDR3 is TGTGCCAGCTCACCACTGAGATTGGAGACCCAGTACTTC. Drawing the rest from reference TRBV18 and TRBJ2-5, the complete variable domain is NAGVMQNPRHLVRRRGQEARLRCSPMKGHSHVYWYRQLPEEGLKFMVYLQKENIIDESGMPKERFSAEFPKEGPSILRIQQVVRGDSAAYFCASSPLRLETQYFGPGTRLLVL.

The chain combines TRBV7-3 with TRBJ2-1; 9 bases fit TRBD1. The ends lost 1 base at V and 7 bases at J; junction bases unmatched: 14. This CDR3 contains 18 residues. The germline gives CDR1 SGHTA, CDR2 FQGTGA. The CDR3: CASSLNPPGTGSGNEQFF. The DNA of the CDR3 is TGTGCCAGCAGCTTAAACCCCCCCGGGACAGGGAGTGGGAATGAGCAGTTCTTC.

The V and J genes are TRBV30 and TRBJ2-3; D is unresolved. Germline CDR1 is GTSNPN and CDR2 is SVGIG (reference sequence). CDR3 length equals 14 residues. Trimming took 5 bases from V and 4 from J, leaving 16 bases between them. The DNA for the CDR3 is TGTGCCTGGCGGACGGGTAGCAGCTCAGATACGCAGTATTTT. Translation gives CAWRTGSSSDTQYF.

This clone was seen more than once but under ten times. Here the CDR3 reads CASSQGLMETQYF. CDR3 nucleotide sequence: TGCGCCAGCAGCCAAGGTTTGATGGAGACCCAGTACTTC. The chain employs TRBV4-1 and TRBJ2-5; D is unresolved. Trimming took off 1 base at V and 5 bases at J, with 8 bases between the two ends. The CDR3 runs 13 residues. Germline loops: CDR1 MGHRA, CDR2 YSYEKL.

The chain has TRBV7-9 and TRBJ1-6; no firm D call. This CDR3 comprises 16 residues. The germline V gene encodes CDR1 SEHNR and CDR2 FQNEAQ (reference sequence). V was shortened by 1 base and J by 11 bases, with 18 bases between the two germline ends. In DNA form, the CDR3 reads TGTGCCAGCAGCTTAGAGAGGCCCGGGTTTGGGCCACCCCTCCACTTT. Its translation: CASSLERPGFGPPLHF.

The chain recombines TRBV5-1 with TRBJ1-2; D is possibly TRBD1 (5 bases). CDR3 length equals 16 residues. Germline V gene lookup returns CDR1 SGHRS and CDR2 YFSETQ. Trimming left V 0 bases short and J 4 bases short, with 16 bases between. The CDR3 is CASSLGRGPTPYGYTF. Written as DNA, the CDR3 is TGCGCCAGCAGCTTGGGGAGGGGACCGACCCCCTATGGCTACACCTTC. Variable domain in full (rest from reference TRBV5-1 and TRBJ1-2): KAGVTQTPRYLIKTRGQQVTLSCSPISGHRSVSWYQQTPGQGLQFLFEYFSETQRNKGNFPGRFSGRQFSNSRSEMNVSTLELGDSALYLCASSLGRGPTPYGYTFGSGTRLTVV.

The chain joins TRBV28 to TRBJ1-1; 8 positions agree with TRBD1. V shed 7 bases, J shed 5 bases, and the junction held 9 bases outside the gene matches. This CDR3 spans 14 amino acids. Per the germline V gene, CDR1 is MDHEN and CDR2 is SYDVKM. The CDR3 sequence: CASKARQGQTEAFF. CDR3 DNA: TGTGCCAGCAAGGCCCGACAGGGGCAAACTGAAGCTTTCTTT.

The chain recombines TRBV29-1 with TRBJ1-2; D unresolved. CDR1 and CDR2 from the germline V gene are SQVTM and ANQGSEA. V lost 4 bases to trimming and J lost 3 bases, with 6 bases between them. CDR3 size: 11 residues. The CDR3 reads CSVGWDYGYTF. CDR3 nucleotide sequence: TGCAGCGTTGGATGGGACTATGGCTACACCTTC.

This chain connects TRBV25-1 to TRBJ1-6; D remains unclear. Germline CDR1 and CDR2: MGHDK and SYGVNS. The CDR3 is 14 residues long. V shed 4 bases and J shed 11 bases, with 15 bases lying between them. The CDR3 DNA follows: TGTGCCAGCAGTGGGCAGGTCCACCCTGCACCCCTCCACTTT. It yields the protein CASSGQVHPAPLHF.

The rearrangement joins TRBV29-1 to TRBJ1-2, with D unclear. Germline lookup yields CDR1 SQVTM and CDR2 ANQGSEA. Deletions cut 6 bases from V and 0 bases from J, with 5 bases between. This CDR3 spans 11 amino acids. The chain's CDR3 is CSVNANYGYTF. The CDR3 nucleotides read TGCAGCGTGAATGCTAACTATGGCTACACCTTC.

This clone was counted between two and nine times. The gene calls are TRBV6-5 and TRBJ1-2; possibly TRBD1 for D (6 bases). CDR1 and CDR2 from the germline V gene are MNHEY and SVGAGI. CDR3 length: 14 amino acids. Trimming removed 6 bases at V and 8 bases at J, with 19 bases between. CDR3 DNA sequence: TGTGCCAGCAGGGTAGGACAGCCCCGAGGCGGCTACACCTTC. Its protein product is CASRVGQPRGGYTF.

This chain connects TRBV30 to TRBJ2-2; 7 positions agree with TRBD2. The CDR3 runs to 15 residues. V lost 1 base and J lost 5; bases outside the gene matches: 7. Per the germline V gene, CDR1 is GTSNPN and CDR2 is SVGIG (reference sequence). CDR3 bases: TGTGCCTGGAGTGGGGGAGCGGGGCTTACCGGGGAGCTGTTTTTT. As protein: CAWSGGAGLTGELFF.

For this clone: Compared with germline, one end of the junction differs, possibly owing to a read error. This chain links TRBV7-8 with TRBJ2-5; D could derive from TRBD1 or TRBD2 (5 bases each). This CDR3 is built from 10 residues. The germline CDR1 and CDR2 sequences are SGHVS and FQNEAQ. CDR3 in amino acids: CASSPGPLNF. The CDR3 DNA is TGTGCCAGCAGCCCGGGACCACTAAACTTC.

This chain joins TRBV28 and TRBJ2-7, with a weak D call TRBD1 (5 bases). The CDR3 length is 15 residues. Trimming took 5 bases from V and 2 from J, leaving 16 bases between them. Germline-derived CDR1 and CDR2 are MDHEN and SYDVKM. CDR3 protein: CASSLPARGPYEQYF. For the CDR3, the DNA is TGTGCCAGCAGTCTCCCGGCTAGGGGCCCCTACGAGCAGTACTTC.

The J gene is TRBJ2-5, the V gene TRBV2; TRBD2 matches at 7 bases. The CDR3 is 14 amino acids. The V gene's germline CDR1 is SNHLY and CDR2 FYNNEI. V gave up 5 bases and J gave up 4 bases; unmatched junction bases: 7. CDR3 sequence reads: CASSPGLVGETQYF. CDR3 in DNA: TGTGCCAGCAGTCCTGGACTAGTCGGAGAGACCCAGTACTTC.

CDR3 nucleotides: TGTGCCAGCAGTTGGGGGACAGGGACCTACGAGCAGTACTTC. This translates into CASSWGTGTYEQYF. V usage is TRBV6-5 and J usage is TRBJ2-7, with TRBD1 identical over 9 bases. The CDR3 covers 14 residues. V lost 4 bases, J lost 2 bases, and 3 bases stayed unmatched. Germline V gene data show CDR1 as MNHEY and CDR2 as SVGAGI.

The J gene is TRBJ2-3, the V gene TRBV25-1; D is ambiguous. CDR1 and CDR2 from the germline V gene are MGHDK and SYGVNS. This CDR3 is built from 11 residues. Trimming removed 6 bases at V and 3 bases at J, with 4 bases between. The CDR3 sequence: CASSLTDTQYF. The CDR3 coding sequence is TGTGCCAGCAGCCTTACAGATACGCAGTATTTT.

The rearrangement joins TRBV12-5 to TRBJ1-1; the D gene is possibly TRBD1 (6 bases). CDR3 size: 15 residues. Germline values: CDR1 LGHNT, CDR2 FRNRAP. With 1 base removed from V and 0 bases from J, the gap between germline ends came to 9 bases. The CDR3 sequence: CASGLGRDMNTEAFF. CDR3 nucleotide sequence: TGTGCTAGTGGTTTGGGAAGGGACATGAACACTGAAGCTTTCTTT.

This clone was counted between two and nine times. The genes are TRBV2 and TRBJ2-2; D perhaps matches TRBD2 (6 bases). The CDR3 runs to 14 residues. V lost 6 bases, J lost 7 bases, and 15 bases lay in between. Germline CDR1 SNHLY, CDR2 FYNNEI. The CDR3 loop is CASRFLAYGGELFF. In nucleotides, the CDR3 is TGTGCCAGCAGGTTTCTAGCGTACGGCGGGGAGCTGTTTTTT. Together with reference TRBV2 and TRBJ2-2, the CDR3 gives the full variable domain: EPEVTQTPSHQVTQMGQEVILRCVPISNHLYFYWYRQILGQKVEFLVSFYNNEISEKSEIFDDQFSVERPDGSNFTLKIRSTKLEDSAMYFCASRFLAYGGELFFGEGSRLTVL.

V and J are TRBV30 and TRBJ1-1; D unresolved. Germline V gene sequence: CDR1 GTSNPN, CDR2 SVGIG (reference sequence). The CDR3 loop spans 14 amino acids. Deletions cut 7 bases from V and 0 bases from J, with 15 bases between. The CDR3 loop reads CALTTGNLNTEAFF. CDR3 in DNA: TGTGCCTTGACGACCGGAAACTTGAACACTGAAGCTTTCTTT.

The rearrangement links TRBV4-1 to TRBJ1-1, with a weak D call TRBD1 (6 bases). This CDR3 is 17 amino acids long. Germline CDR1 reads MGHRA; CDR2 reads YSYEKL. V was pared by 1 base and J by 2 bases, with 17 bases between. In nucleotides, the CDR3 is TGCGCCAGCAGCCAAGTAGGGACATCGAGCGCCAACACTGAAGCTTTCTTT. It specifies CASSQVGTSSANTEAFF.

The chain employs TRBV5-6 and TRBJ2-1; D is undetermined. This CDR3 comprises 12 residues. CDR1 and CDR2 (germline): SGHDT, YYEEEE. Trimming took off 4 bases at V and 9 bases at J, with 11 bases between the two ends. The CDR3 loop reads CASSPLGPEQFF. CDR3 DNA sequence: TGTGCCAGCAGCCCCCTAGGCCCTGAGCAGTTCTTC. The full variable domain, completed using reference TRBV5-6 and TRBJ2-1, is DAGVTQSPTHLIKTRGQQVTLRCSPKSGHDTVSWYQQALGQGPQFIFQYYEEEERQRGNFPDRFSGHQFPNYSSELNVNALLLGDSALYLCASSPLGPEQFFGPGTRLTVL.